This T cell receptor (beta chain) was documented in a study of T-cell reconstitution after alpha-beta-depleted transplantation in children. Study findings and constraints: From newly produced T cells came most of the T-cell counts and diversity one year after transplant. Surviving recipient cells, namely T cells and thymic progenitors, were the source of high day-60 TCRbeta diversity in some patients.

This clonotype appeared many times. What it binds is unknown. TCRbeta library preparation incorporated unique molecular identifiers. TCRdb ran MiXCR on the PCR reads and lists one entry per CDR3 protein. The sample lists about 460,000 distinct CDR3 sequences, about 10% occurring once. The germline CDR1 and CDR2 sequences are DFQATT and SNEGSKA (reference sequence). V lost 2 bases, J lost 6 bases, and 16 bases stayed unmatched. This CDR3 region has 17 residues. V gene TRBV20-1 combines with J gene TRBJ2-1, with 7 positions matching TRBD2. This sequence was found in a child aged 2-15 years with inherited bone marrow failure, due to receive a stem cell transplant. Sequencing used PBMCs, obtained before TCRalphabeta/CD19-depleted stem cell transplant. CDR3 region: CSARSWEGVLPPNEQFF. The DNA of the CDR3 is TGCAGTGCTAGAAGTTGGGAGGGAGTCCTCCCACCCAATGAGCAGTTCTTC.